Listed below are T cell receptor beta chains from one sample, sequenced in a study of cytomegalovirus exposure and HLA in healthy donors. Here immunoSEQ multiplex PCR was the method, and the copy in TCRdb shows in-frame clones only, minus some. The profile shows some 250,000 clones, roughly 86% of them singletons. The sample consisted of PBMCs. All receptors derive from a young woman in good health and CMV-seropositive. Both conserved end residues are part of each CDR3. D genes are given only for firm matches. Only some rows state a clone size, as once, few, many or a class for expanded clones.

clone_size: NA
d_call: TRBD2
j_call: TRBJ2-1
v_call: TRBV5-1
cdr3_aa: CASSLWTSGSFGQFF
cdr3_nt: TGCGCCAGCAGCTTGTGGACTAGCGGGAGTTTTGGGCAGTTCTTC

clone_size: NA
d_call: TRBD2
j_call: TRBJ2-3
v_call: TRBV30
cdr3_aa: CAWREIAGGPDTQYF
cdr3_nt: TGTGCCTGGAGGGAGATAGCGGGAGGGCCAGATACGCAGTATTTT

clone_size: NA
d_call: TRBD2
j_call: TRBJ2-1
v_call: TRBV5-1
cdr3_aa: CASSWGTSGYNEQFF
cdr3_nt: TGCGCCAGCAGCTGGGGGACTAGTGGGTACAATGAGCAGTTCTTC

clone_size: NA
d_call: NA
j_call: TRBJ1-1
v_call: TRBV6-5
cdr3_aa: CASRNTGTAEAFF
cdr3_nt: TGTGCCAGCAGGAATACAGGGACCGCTGAAGCTTTCTTT

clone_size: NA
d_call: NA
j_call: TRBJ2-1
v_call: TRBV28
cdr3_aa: CASSSQPSFPTYNEQFF
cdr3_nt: TGTGCCAGCAGTTCCCAACCATCGTTCCCTACCTACAATGAGCAGTTCTTC

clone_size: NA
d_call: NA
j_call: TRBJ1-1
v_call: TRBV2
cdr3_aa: CASTIRGTEAFF
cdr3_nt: TGTGCCAGCACGATTAGAGGGACTGAAGCTTTCTTT

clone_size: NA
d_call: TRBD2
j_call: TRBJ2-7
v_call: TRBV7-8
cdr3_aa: CASSFKRELGYEQYF
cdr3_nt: TGTGCCAGCAGCTTCAAGCGGGAGCTTGGCTACGAGCAGTACTTC

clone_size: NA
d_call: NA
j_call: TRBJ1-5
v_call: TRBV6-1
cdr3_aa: CASSDLTAGFNQPQHF
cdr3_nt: TGTGCCAGCAGTGACCTGACAGCGGGGTTCAATCAGCCCCAGCATTTT

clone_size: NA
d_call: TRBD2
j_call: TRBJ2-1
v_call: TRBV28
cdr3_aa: CASSLQAGGRDEQFF
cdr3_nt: TGTGCCAGCAGTTTACAAGCGGGAGGTCGCGATGAGCAGTTCTTC

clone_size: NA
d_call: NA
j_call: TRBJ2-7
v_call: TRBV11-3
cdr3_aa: CASSFRSGTGYEQYF
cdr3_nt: TGTGCCAGCAGCTTTCGGAGTGGCACGGGCTACGAGCAGTACTTC

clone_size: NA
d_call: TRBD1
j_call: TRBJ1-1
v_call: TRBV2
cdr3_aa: CASNRGPTEAFF
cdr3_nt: TGTGCCAGCAACAGGGGGCCCACTGAAGCTTTCTTT

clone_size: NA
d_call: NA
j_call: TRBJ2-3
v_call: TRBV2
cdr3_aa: CASSVSYGVPDTQYF
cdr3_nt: TGTGCCAGCAGTGTGTCCTACGGTGTGCCAGATACGCAGTATTTT

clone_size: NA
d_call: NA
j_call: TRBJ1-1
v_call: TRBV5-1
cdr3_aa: CASSLVEGLEAFF
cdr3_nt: TGCGCCAGCAGCTTGGTTGAGGGCCTTGAAGCTTTCTTT

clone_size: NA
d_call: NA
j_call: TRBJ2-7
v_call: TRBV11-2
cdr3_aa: CASSLVSFLYEQYF
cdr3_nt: TGTGCCAGCAGCTTAGTCAGTTTTCTCTACGAGCAGTACTTC

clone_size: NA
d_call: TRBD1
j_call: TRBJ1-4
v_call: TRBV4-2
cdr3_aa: CASSLRTGGTKLFF
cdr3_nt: TGTGCCAGCAGCCTACGGACAGGGGGCACTAAACTGTTTTTT

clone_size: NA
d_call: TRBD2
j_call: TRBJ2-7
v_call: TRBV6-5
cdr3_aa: CASSSSSGDSSYEQYF
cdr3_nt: TGTGCCAGCAGTTCTTCTAGCGGAGACTCCTCCTACGAGCAGTACTTC

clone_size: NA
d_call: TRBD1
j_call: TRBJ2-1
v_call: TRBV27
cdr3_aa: CASSLGWGTTGSYNEQFF
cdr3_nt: TGTGCCAGCAGCTTAGGGTGGGGCACGACAGGGTCCTACAATGAGCAGTTCTTC

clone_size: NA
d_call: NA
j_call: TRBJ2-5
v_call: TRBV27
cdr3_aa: CASSLRGEVETQYF
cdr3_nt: TGTGCCAGCAGTTTAAGGGGTGAGGTGGAGACCCAGTACTTC

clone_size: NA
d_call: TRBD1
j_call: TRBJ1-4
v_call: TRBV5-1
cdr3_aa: CASSLLGQEREKLFF
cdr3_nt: TGCGCCAGCAGCTTGCTGGGACAGGAAAGGGAAAAACTGTTTTTT

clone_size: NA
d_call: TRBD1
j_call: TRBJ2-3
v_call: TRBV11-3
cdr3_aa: CASSVRQGRADTQYF
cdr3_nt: TGTGCCAGCAGCGTCAGACAGGGTCGAGCAGATACGCAGTATTTT

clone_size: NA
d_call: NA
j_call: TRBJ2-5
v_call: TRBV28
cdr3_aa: CASSPTTRNRFQETQYF
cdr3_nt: TGTGCCAGCAGTCCCACGACCCGGAACAGGTTTCAAGAGACCCAGTACTTC

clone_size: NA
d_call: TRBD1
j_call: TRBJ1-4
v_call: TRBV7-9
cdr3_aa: CASSPQGVLNEKLFF
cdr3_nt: TGTGCCAGCAGCCCTCAGGGGGTTCTTAATGAAAAACTGTTTTTT

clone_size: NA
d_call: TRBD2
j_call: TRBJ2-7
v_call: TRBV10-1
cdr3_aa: CASSERLAGAYEQYF
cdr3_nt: TGCGCCAGCAGTGAAAGACTAGCGGGGGCCTACGAGCAGTACTTC

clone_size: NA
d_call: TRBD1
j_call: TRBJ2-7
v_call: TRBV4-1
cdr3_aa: CASSPTQGALREQYF
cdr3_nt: TGCGCCAGCAGCCCAACCCAGGGGGCCTTACGCGAGCAGTACTTC

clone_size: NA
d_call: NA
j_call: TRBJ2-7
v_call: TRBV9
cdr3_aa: CASSVGTESSYEQYF
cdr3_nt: TGTGCCAGCAGCGTAGGGACAGAGAGCTCCTACGAGCAGTACTTC

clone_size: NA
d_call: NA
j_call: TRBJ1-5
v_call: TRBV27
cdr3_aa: CASSLGWAGSDQPQHF
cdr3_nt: TGTGCCAGCAGTTTAGGTTGGGCAGGCTCCGATCAGCCCCAGCATTTT

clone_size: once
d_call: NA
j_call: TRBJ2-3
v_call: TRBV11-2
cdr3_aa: CASSFFGSADTQYF
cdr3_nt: TGTGCCAGCAGCTTTTTCGGGAGTGCCGATACGCAGTATTTT

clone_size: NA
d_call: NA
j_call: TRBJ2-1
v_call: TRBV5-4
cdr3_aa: CASSSEDLNEQFF
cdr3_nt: TGTGCCAGCAGCTCGGAGGATCTCAATGAGCAGTTCTTC

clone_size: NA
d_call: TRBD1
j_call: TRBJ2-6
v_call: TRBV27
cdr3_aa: CASRSDRVPPSSGANVLTF
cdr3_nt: TGTGCCAGCAGGTCGGACAGGGTCCCACCTTCCTCTGGGGCCAACGTCCTGACTTTC

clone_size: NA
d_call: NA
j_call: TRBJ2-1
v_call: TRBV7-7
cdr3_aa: CASSSGEYNEQFF
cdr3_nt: TGTGCCAGCAGCTCGGGAGAATACAATGAGCAGTTCTTC

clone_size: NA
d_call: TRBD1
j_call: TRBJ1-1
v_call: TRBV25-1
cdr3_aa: CASSETQGATEAFF
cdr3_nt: TGTGCCAGCAGTGAAACCCAGGGGGCCACTGAAGCTTTCTTT

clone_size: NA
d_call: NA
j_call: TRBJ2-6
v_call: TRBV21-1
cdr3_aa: CASSSPGQGVGANVLTF
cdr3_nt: TGTGCCAGCAGTTCCCCGGGACAGGGGGTTGGGGCCAACGTCCTGACTTTC

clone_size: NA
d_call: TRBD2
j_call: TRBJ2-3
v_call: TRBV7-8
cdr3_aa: CASSLLILAGTDTQYF
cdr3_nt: TGTGCCAGCAGCTTACTGATACTAGCGGGCACAGATACGCAGTATTTT

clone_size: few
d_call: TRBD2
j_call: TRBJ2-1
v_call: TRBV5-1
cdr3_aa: CASSMAGVSNEQFF
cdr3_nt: TGCGCCAGCAGTATGGCGGGAGTGTCAAATGAGCAGTTCTTC

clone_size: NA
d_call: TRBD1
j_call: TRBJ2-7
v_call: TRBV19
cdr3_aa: CASSIGQGSYEQYF
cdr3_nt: TGTGCCAGTAGTATTGGACAGGGGTCCTACGAGCAGTACTTC

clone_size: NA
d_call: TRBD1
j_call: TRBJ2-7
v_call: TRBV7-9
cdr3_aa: CASSFKGQGFEQYF
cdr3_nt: TGTGCCAGCAGCTTCAAGGGACAGGGCTTCGAGCAGTACTTC

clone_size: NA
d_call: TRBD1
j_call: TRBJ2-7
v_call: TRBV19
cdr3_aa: CASSERSGTGYYEQYF
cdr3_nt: TGTGCCAGTAGTGAACGATCCGGGACAGGGTACTACGAGCAGTACTTC

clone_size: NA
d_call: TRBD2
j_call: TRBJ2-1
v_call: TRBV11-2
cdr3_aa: CASSGRLAGGPWEQFF
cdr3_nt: TGTGCCAGCAGCGGCAGACTAGCGGGAGGGCCGTGGGAGCAGTTCTTC

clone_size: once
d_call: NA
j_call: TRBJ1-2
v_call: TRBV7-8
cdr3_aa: CASSPGNRESGYGYTF
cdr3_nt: TGTGCCAGCAGCCCGGGGAACAGGGAATCCGGCTATGGCTACACCTTC

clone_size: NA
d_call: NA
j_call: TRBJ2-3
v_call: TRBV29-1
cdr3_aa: CSAAEFTDTQYF
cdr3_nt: TGCAGCGCAGCGGAATTCACAGATACGCAGTATTTT

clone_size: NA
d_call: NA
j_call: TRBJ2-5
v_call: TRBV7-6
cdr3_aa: CASSFWLFRETQYF
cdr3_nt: TGTGCCAGCAGCTTCTGGTTGTTTCGGGAGACCCAGTACTTC

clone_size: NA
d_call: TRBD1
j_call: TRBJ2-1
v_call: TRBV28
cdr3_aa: CASSQTGQGRMNEQFF
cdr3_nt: TGTGCCAGCAGCCAAACGGGACAGGGGCGGATGAATGAGCAGTTCTTC

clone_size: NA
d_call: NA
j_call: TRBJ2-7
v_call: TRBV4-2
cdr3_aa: CASSPDLRTAVYEQYF
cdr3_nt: TGTGCCAGCAGCCCTGACCTTAGGACAGCAGTCTACGAGCAGTACTTC

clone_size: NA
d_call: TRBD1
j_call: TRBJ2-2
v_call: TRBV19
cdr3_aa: CATRGQGNTGELFF
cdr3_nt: TGTGCCACCAGAGGACAGGGGAACACCGGGGAGCTGTTTTTT

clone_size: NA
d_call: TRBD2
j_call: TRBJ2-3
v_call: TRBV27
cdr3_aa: CASSFGGGADTQYF
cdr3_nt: TGTGCCAGCAGTTTTGGCGGGGGGGCGGATACGCAGTATTTT

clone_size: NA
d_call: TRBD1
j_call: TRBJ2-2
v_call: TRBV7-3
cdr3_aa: CASSPTGGNTGELFF
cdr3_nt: TGTGCCAGCAGCCCGACAGGGGGGAACACCGGGGAGCTGTTTTTT

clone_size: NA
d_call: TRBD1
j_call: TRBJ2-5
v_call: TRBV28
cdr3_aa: CASSSTWTGDRAQYF
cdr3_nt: TGTGCCAGCAGCTCCACCTGGACAGGGGACAGGGCCCAGTACTTC

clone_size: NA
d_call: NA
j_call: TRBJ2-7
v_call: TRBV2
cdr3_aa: CASSVSSSFYEQYF
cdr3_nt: TGTGCCAGCAGCGTAAGTAGCTCGTTCTACGAGCAGTACTTC

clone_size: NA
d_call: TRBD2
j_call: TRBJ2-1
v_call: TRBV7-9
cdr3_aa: CASSLLAGDEQFF
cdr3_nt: TGTGCCAGCAGCTTATTGGCGGGGGATGAGCAGTTCTTC

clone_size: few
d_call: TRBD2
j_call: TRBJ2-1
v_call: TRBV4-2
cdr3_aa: CASSQERSGGYNEQFF
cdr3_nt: TGTGCCAGCAGCCAAGAGAGAAGCGGGGGGTACAATGAGCAGTTCTTC

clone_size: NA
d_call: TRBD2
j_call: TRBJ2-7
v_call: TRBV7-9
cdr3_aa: CASSLVTSGAKYF
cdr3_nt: TGTGCCAGCAGCTTAGTCACTAGCGGGGCGAAGTACTTC

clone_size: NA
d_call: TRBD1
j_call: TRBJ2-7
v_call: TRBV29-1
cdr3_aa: CSVVGQDNEQYF
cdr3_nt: TGCAGCGTTGTGGGACAGGATAACGAGCAGTACTTC

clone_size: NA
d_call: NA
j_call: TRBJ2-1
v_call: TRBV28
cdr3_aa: CASRWRRDNEQFF
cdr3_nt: TGTGCCAGCAGGTGGAGGAGGGACAATGAGCAGTTCTTC